Following are 18 T cell receptor beta chains from one sample sequenced in a study of T-cell memory formation after mild COVID-19. TCRdb fed the 5' RACE reads into MiXCR, producing one record per CDR3 protein. The sample lists approximately 400,000 distinct CDR3 sequences, 24% occurring once. Sequencing was done on a sample of PBMCs or a T cell subset sorted from them (not recorded which). The source is an adult woman who had mild COVID-19 (a few samples of this study predate the infection). Cell type and time point are not known.

This chain connects TRBV6-2 or TRBV6-3 to TRBJ2-7; 8 positions agree with TRBD1. Germline CDR1 is MNHEY and CDR2 is SVGEGT. CDR3 length: 13 residues. Germline trimming cut 10 bases from V and 1 base from J; bases unmatched to any gene: 6. CDR3 amino acids: CATGTGVSYEQYF. CDR3 coding DNA: TGTGCCACCGGGACAGGCGTTTCCTACGAGCAGTACTTC.

The chain has TRBV7-2 and TRBJ2-7; D is undetermined. Per the germline V gene, CDR1 is SGHTA and CDR2 is FQGNSA. The CDR3 is 12 amino acids. V was shortened by 1 base and J by 4 bases, with 5 bases between the two germline ends. CDR3 in DNA: TGTGCCAGCAGCTTAGATATTTACGAGCAGTACTTC. Translation: CASSLDIYEQYF.

The table lists this clonotype with a few counts. The chain employs TRBV20-1 and TRBJ1-1; the D is unclear. The germline V and J ends were trimmed by 2 bases and 2 bases, with 9 bases remaining between them. Germline assignment: CDR1 DFQATT and CDR2 SNEGSKA (reference sequence). This CDR3 has 13 amino acids. CDR3 in DNA: TGCAGTGCTAGACGTGGAGTAAACACTGAAGCTTTCTTT. Amino acids: CSARRGVNTEAFF.

J is TRBJ2-7 and V is TRBV12-3 or TRBV12-4, with D perhaps being TRBD1 or TRBD2 (5 bases each). CDR3 length: 16 residues. V was cut by 5 bases and J by 0 bases, with 17 bases left in between. The CDR3 spells CASSPYLRGSSYEQYF. As DNA, the CDR3 is TGTGCCAGCAGTCCGTATCTTCGGGGCTCCTCCTACGAGCAGTACTTC.

This rearrangement joins TRBV5-1 to TRBJ2-3; perhaps TRBD1 as D (6 bases). Germline V gene lookup returns CDR1 SGHRS and CDR2 YFSETQ. The CDR3 is 17 residues long. Trimming removed 0 bases at V and 2 bases at J, with 16 bases between. DNA of the CDR3: TGCGCCAGCAGCTTGGAGGGACACCCGGTGCCCACAGATACGCAGTATTTT. Translation gives CASSLEGHPVPTDTQYF.

This clonotype was seen more than once but under ten times. The rearrangement links TRBV15 to TRBJ2-7; TRBD1 matches at 8 bases. Germline assignment: CDR1 LNHNV and CDR2 YYDKDF (reference sequence). The CDR3 sequence is 15 residues long. V shed 5 bases, J shed 3 bases, and the junction held 9 bases outside the gene matches. The CDR3 region is CATSGGQGLRYEQYF. The CDR3 region has the DNA TGTGCCACCAGCGGAGGACAGGGCCTTCGCTACGAGCAGTACTTC.

The CDR3 region is CASSLAQYTEAFF. The DNA for the CDR3 is TGCGCCAGCAGCTTGGCCCAGTACACTGAAGCTTTCTTT. This chain links TRBV5-1 with TRBJ1-1; unclear D gene. CDR3 size: 13 residues. Germline V gives CDR1 SGHRS, CDR2 YFSETQ. V dropped 0 bases and J dropped 3 bases, with 6 bases sitting between them.

V usage is TRBV15 and J usage is TRBJ2-1; the D gene is possibly TRBD1 (6 bases). This CDR3 is built from 15 residues. Germline values: CDR1 LNHNV, CDR2 YYDKDF (reference sequence). The ends were cut back, 3 bases at V and 3 bases at J, with 12 bases in the middle. The CDR3 region is CATSSQGSFYNEQFF. The CDR3 DNA sequence: TGTGCCACCAGCAGTCAGGGGTCCTTCTACAATGAGCAGTTCTTC.

The gene calls are TRBV5-1 and TRBJ2-1; 10 bases align to TRBD1. V gave up 2 bases and J gave up 7 bases; unmatched junction bases: 3. The CDR3 extends over 14 amino acids. Germline lookup yields CDR1 SGHRS and CDR2 YFSETQ. The CDR3 loop reads CASSFRTGGNEQFF. As DNA, the CDR3 is TGCGCCAGCAGCTTTAGGACAGGGGGAAATGAGCAGTTCTTC.

J is TRBJ1-5 and V is TRBV12-3 or TRBV12-4; perhaps TRBD1 as D (6 bases). V was pared by 5 bases and J by 0 bases, with 14 bases between. There are 16 residues in the CDR3. CDR3 sequence reads: CASSQGTDYSNQPQHF. The CDR3 DNA reads as TGTGCCAGCAGTCAGGGGACGGACTATAGCAATCAGCCCCAGCATTTT.

This clonotype was observed a handful of times. The V and J genes are TRBV27 and TRBJ2-7; D may be TRBD1 (6 bases). The V end lost 4 bases, the J end lost 4 bases, and 11 bases lay between the germline ends. The CDR3 runs to 13 residues. Per the germline V gene, CDR1 is MNHEY and CDR2 is SMNVEV (reference sequence). CDR3 amino acids: CASSWGRRYEQYF. The CDR3 DNA reads as TGTGCCAGCAGTTGGGGGCGCAGATACGAGCAGTACTTC.

Ten or more counts support this clonotype. This chain connects TRBV24-1 to TRBJ2-2, with 10 bases matching TRBD2. Germline V CDR1 and CDR2: KGHDR, SFDVKD. This CDR3 region has 14 residues. Trimming at V came to 7 bases and at J to 4 bases, leaving 2 bases not matched to a gene. The CDR3 sequence is CATRSGRGTGELFF. The CDR3 DNA reads TGTGCCACCAGAAGCGGGAGGGGCACCGGGGAGCTGTTTTTT.

The table lists this clonotype with a few counts. The chain has TRBV14 and TRBJ1-1; no firm D call. Germline V gene data show CDR1 as SGHDN and CDR2 as FVKESK. V was clipped by 3 bases and J by 0 bases, with 11 bases between them. The CDR3 has 15 amino acids. CDR3: CASSHRRPMNTEAFF. For the CDR3, the DNA is TGTGCCAGCAGCCACCGCAGACCCATGAACACTGAAGCTTTCTTT.

This clonotype turned up a few times. The V call is TRBV20-1, the J call TRBJ2-1, with 8 bases aligning to TRBD1. Germline-derived CDR1 and CDR2 are DFQATT and SNEGSKA (reference sequence). There are 12 residues in the CDR3. J was trimmed by 14 bases and V by 2 bases; bases with no gene match: 8. The CDR3 sequence is CSARPGQGKKFF. Written as DNA, the CDR3 is TGCAGTGCTAGACCAGGACAGGGAAAGAAGTTCTTC.

This clonotype was observed a few times. The chain combines TRBV30 with TRBJ2-7; 10 bases map to TRBD2. V shed 2 bases, J shed 2 bases, and the junction held 6 bases outside the gene matches. Per germline, CDR1 GTSNPN and CDR2 SVGIG (reference sequence). There are 15 residues in the CDR3. In DNA, the CDR3 is TGTGCCTGGAGTTGGACTAGCGGATATGCCTACGAGCAGTACTTC. It yields the protein CAWSWTSGYAYEQYF.

This chain connects TRBV7-6 to TRBJ2-3; a possible D gene is TRBD2 (5 bases). Germline loops: CDR1 SGHVS, CDR2 FNYEAQ. CDR3 length equals 13 residues. The ends were cut back, 5 bases at V and 6 bases at J, with 12 bases in the middle. CDR3 protein: CASSTEAGDTQYF. The CDR3 nucleotides are TGTGCCAGCAGCACCGAGGCGGGTGATACGCAGTATTTT.

The V call is TRBV27, the J call TRBJ2-7; D is possibly TRBD1 or TRBD2 (7 bases each). Trimming shortened V by 5 bases and J by 2 bases, and 22 bases separated the two germline ends. Germline lookup yields CDR1 MNHEY and CDR2 SMNVEV (reference sequence). The CDR3 runs to 17 residues. This chain's CDR3 is CASSPTSVTGTTYEQYF. For the CDR3, the DNA is TGTGCCAGCAGTCCAACGTCCGTGACAGGGACTACCTACGAGCAGTACTTC.

The V call is TRBV7-4, the J call TRBJ2-5; D is perhaps TRBD1 or TRBD2 (6 bases each). The V gene's germline CDR1 is SGHVT and CDR2 SQSDAQ. Trimming took 7 bases from V and 5 from J, leaving 20 bases between them. CDR3 size: 15 residues. CDR3 sequence (DNA): TGTGCCAGCACCCTAGGGGACACAGGAGGGGAGACCCAGTACTTC. This translates into CASTLGDTGGETQYF.